Each of the 5 T cell receptor beta chains below was sequenced from the same sample in a study of STAT5B mutations in CD4+ large granular lymphocyte leukemia. Repertoires were generated with immunoSEQ multiplex PCR, while TCRdb's copy carries only in-frame clones and drops some. The table lists 20,000 to 25,000 clones, 65% to 80% of them singletons. The material sequenced was CD4+ T cells from blood buffy coats. The source of these receptors is a human donor in good health.

This clone was counted only a few times. The V and J genes are TRBV27 and TRBJ1-4; D gene unclear. Germline V gives CDR1 MNHEY, CDR2 SMNVEV (reference sequence). The ends were cut back, 2 bases at V and 1 base at J, with 5 bases in the middle. CDR3 length: 14 residues. CDR3 sequence (DNA): TGTGCCAGCAGTTTAGCCGTAACTAATGAAAAACTGTTTTTT. It encodes CASSLAVTNEKLFF.

This clone was counted only a few times. The V and J genes are TRBV5-4 and TRBJ1-6, with 7 bases fitting TRBD1. The V gene end was trimmed by 4 bases and the J gene end by 9 bases; junction bases not matched to a gene: 13. Germline V gives CDR1 SGHNT, CDR2 YYREEE (reference sequence). The CDR3 runs 16 residues. CDR3 bases: TGTGCCAGCAGCCCTGGATTAAAGACAGGGACTTCACCCCTCCACTTT. Protein sequence: CASSPGLKTGTSPLHF.

This clone was observed a single time. Other DNA sequences in the sample encode the same CDR3. The chain uses TRBV4-3 and TRBJ2-7; 8 nucleotides match TRBD1. CDR1 LGHNA and CDR2 YSLEER come from the germline V gene. The V gene end was trimmed by 5 bases and the J gene end by 3 bases; junction bases not matched to a gene: 6. The CDR3 runs 14 residues. For the CDR3, the DNA is TGCGCCAGCAGCGCCGGAGGACAGGGCTACGAGCAGTACTTC. It encodes CASSAGGQGYEQYF.

This chain uses TRBV2 with TRBJ1-5; weak D call: TRBD1 (5 bases). CDR3 length: 13 residues. V was clipped by 6 bases and J by 3 bases, with 9 bases between them. Germline CDR1 is SNHLY and CDR2 is FYNNEI. The CDR3 sequence is CASRTEVNQPQHF. CDR3 nucleotide sequence: TGTGCCAGCAGGACAGAAGTCAATCAGCCCCAGCATTTT.

The chain is built from TRBV5-1 and TRBJ2-1, with D hard to call. Germline CDR1 reads SGHRS; CDR2 reads YFSETQ. The CDR3 is 12 amino acids. Trimming stripped 3 bases from V and 12 bases from J, with 13 bases between. In nucleotides, the CDR3 is TGCGCCAGCAGCTCCCCTCCGGGTGTGCAGTTCTTC. It yields the protein CASSSPPGVQFF.